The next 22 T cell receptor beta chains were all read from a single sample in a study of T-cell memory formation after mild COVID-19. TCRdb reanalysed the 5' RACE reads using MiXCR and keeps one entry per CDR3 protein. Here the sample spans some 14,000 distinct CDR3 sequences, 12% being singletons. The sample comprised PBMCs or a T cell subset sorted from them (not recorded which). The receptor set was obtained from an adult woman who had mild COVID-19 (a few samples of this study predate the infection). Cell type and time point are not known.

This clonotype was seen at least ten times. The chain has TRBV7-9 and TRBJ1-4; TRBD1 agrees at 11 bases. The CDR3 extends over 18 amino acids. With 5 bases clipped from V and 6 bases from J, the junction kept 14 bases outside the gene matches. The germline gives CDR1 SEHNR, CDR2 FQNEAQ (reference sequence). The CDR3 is CASSPIRTGGLMDEKLFF. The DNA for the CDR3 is TGTGCCAGCAGCCCCATAAGGACAGGGGGCCTCATGGATGAAAAACTGTTTTTT.

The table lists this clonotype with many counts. CDR3 region: CASSLWLALGANEQFF. The CDR3 DNA is TGCGCCAGCAGCCTGTGGCTAGCGCTGGGGGCCAATGAGCAGTTCTTC. V usage is TRBV5-1 and J usage is TRBJ2-1, with D perhaps matching TRBD1 or TRBD2 (6 bases each). Germline V gene sequence: CDR1 SGHRS, CDR2 YFSETQ. V was trimmed by 4 bases and J by 6 bases, leaving 20 bases between them. The length of the CDR3 is 16 residues.

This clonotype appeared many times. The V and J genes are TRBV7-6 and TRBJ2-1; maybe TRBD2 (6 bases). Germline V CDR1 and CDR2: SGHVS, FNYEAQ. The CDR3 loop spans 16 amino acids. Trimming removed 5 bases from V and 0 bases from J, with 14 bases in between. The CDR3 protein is CASSLGDSSSYNEQFF. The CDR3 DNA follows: TGTGCCAGCAGCCTGGGGGACTCCAGCTCCTACAATGAGCAGTTCTTC.

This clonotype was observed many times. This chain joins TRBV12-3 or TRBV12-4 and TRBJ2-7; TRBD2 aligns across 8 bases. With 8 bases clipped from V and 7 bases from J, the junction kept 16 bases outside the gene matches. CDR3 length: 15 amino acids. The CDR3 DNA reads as TGTGCCAGCTCCTCCCAGCGGGGGCCCTCTGTTGAGCAGTACTTC. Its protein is CASSSQRGPSVEQYF.

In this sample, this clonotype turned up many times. CDR3 sequence reads: CAISEAGTHNEQFF. The CDR3 DNA sequence: TGTGCCATCAGTGAGGCAGGGACCCACAATGAGCAGTTCTTC. V and J are TRBV10-3 and TRBJ2-1; D may match TRBD1 or TRBD2 (5 bases each). The V and J ends lost 2 bases and 5 bases respectively, with 10 bases between them. This CDR3 region has 14 residues. Germline values: CDR1 ENHRY, CDR2 SYGVKD.

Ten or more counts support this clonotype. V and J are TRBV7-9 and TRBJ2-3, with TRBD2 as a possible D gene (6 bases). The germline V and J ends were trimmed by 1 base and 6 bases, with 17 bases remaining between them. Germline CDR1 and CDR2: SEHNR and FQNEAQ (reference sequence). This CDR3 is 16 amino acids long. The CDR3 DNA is TGTGCCAGCAGCTTAGTCGGTAGCGGCTTAGGGGATACGCAGTATTTT. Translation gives CASSLVGSGLGDTQYF. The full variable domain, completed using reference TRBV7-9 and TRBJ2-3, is DTGVSQNPRHKITKRGQNVTFRCDPISEHNRLYWYRQTLGQGPEFLTYFQNEAQLEKSRLLSDRFSAERPKGSFSTLEIQRTEQGDSAMYLCASSLVGSGLGDTQYFGPGTRLTVL.

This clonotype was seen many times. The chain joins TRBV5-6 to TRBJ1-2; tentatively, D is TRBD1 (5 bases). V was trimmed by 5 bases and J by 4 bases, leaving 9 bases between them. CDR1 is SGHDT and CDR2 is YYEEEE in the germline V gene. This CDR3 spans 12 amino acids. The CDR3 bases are TGTGCCAGCAGGACAGAGGCCTATGGCTACACCTTC. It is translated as CASRTEAYGYTF.

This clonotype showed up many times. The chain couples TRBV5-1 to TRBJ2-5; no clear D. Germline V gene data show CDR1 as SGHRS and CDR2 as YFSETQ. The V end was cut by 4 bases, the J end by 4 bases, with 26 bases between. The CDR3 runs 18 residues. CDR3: CASSPRMYSGRIGETQYF. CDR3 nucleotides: TGCGCCAGCAGCCCACGAATGTACAGTGGCAGGATAGGAGAGACCCAGTACTTC. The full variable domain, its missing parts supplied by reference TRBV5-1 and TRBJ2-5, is KAGVTQTPRYLIKTRGQQVTLSCSPISGHRSVSWYQQTPGQGLQFLFEYFSETQRNKGNFPGRFSGRQFSNSRSEMNVSTLELGDSALYLCASSPRMYSGRIGETQYFGPGTRLLVL.

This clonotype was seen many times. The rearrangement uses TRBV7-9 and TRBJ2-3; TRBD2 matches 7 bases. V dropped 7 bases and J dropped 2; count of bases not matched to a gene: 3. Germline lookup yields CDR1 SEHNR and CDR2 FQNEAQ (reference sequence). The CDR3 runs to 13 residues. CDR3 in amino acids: CASTGDYTDTQYF. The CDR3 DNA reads TGTGCCAGCACCGGGGACTACACAGATACGCAGTATTTT. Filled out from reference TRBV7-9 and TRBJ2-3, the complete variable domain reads DTGVSQNPRHKITKRGQNVTFRCDPISEHNRLYWYRQTLGQGPEFLTYFQNEAQLEKSRLLSDRFSAERPKGSFSTLEIQRTEQGDSAMYLCASTGDYTDTQYFGPGTRLTVL.

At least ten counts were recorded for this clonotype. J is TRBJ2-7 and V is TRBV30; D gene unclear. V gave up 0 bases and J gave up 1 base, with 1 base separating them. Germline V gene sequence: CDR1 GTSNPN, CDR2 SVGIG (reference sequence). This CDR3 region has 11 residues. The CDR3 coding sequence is TGTGCCTGGAGTGTTTCCTACGAGCAGTACTTC. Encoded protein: CAWSVSYEQYF.

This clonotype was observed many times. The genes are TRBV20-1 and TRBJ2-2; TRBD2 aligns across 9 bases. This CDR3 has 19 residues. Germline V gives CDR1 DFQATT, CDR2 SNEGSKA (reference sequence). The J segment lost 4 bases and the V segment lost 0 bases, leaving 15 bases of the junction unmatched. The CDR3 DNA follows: TGCAGTGCTAGAGATCAAAGTAGCGGGAGTGTTTTTGGCACCGGGGAGCTGTTTTTT. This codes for CSARDQSSGSVFGTGELFF.

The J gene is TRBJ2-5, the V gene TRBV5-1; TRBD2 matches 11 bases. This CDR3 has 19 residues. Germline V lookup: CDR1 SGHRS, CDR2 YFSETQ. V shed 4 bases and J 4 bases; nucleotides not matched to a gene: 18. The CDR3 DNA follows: TGCGCCAGCAGCCCCAGTAGGACTAGCGGGTCCGGCGGTGGAGAGACCCAGTACTTC. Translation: CASSPSRTSGSGGGETQYF.

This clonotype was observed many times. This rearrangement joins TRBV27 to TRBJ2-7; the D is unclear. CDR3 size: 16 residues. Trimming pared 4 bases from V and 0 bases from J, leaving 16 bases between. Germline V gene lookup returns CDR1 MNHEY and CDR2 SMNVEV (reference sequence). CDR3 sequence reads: CASSSPTETSSYEQYF. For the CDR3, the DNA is TGTGCCAGCAGTTCCCCGACGGAGACAAGCTCCTACGAGCAGTACTTC.

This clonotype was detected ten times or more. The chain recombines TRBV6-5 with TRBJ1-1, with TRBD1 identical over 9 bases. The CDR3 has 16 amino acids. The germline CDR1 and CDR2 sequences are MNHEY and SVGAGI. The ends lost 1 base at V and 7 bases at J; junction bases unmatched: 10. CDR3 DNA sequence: TGTGCCAGCAGTTACTGGACAGGGGTGGGGGGGAGTGAAGCTTTCTTT. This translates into CASSYWTGVGGSEAFF.

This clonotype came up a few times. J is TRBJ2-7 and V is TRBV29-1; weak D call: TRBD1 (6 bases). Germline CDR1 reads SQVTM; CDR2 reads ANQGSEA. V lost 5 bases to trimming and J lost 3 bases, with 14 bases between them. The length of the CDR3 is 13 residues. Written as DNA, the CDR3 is TGCAGCGTTCGAGCAGGGGATAGCTACGAGCAGTACTTC. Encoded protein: CSVRAGDSYEQYF.

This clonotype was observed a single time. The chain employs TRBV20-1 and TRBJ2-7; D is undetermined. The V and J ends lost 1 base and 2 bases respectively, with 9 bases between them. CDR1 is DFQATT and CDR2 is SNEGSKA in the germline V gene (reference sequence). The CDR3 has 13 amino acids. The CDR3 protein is CSARGSLTYEQYF. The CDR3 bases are TGCAGTGCTAGAGGGTCCCTCACCTACGAGCAGTACTTC.

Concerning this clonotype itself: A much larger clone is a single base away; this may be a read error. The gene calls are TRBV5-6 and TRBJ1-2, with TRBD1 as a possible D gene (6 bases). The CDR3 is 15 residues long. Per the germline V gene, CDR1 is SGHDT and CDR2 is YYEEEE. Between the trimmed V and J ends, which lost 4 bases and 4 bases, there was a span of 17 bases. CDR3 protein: CASSIGATGLYGYTF. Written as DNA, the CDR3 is TGTGCCAGCAGCATTGGGGCCACAGGGCTCTATGGCTACACCTTC.

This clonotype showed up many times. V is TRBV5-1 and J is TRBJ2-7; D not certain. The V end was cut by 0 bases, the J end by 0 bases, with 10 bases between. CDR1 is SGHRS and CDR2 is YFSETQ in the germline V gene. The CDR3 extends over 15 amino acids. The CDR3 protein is CASSLGQSYSYEQYF. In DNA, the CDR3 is TGCGCCAGCAGCTTGGGACAAAGTTACTCCTACGAGCAGTACTTC.

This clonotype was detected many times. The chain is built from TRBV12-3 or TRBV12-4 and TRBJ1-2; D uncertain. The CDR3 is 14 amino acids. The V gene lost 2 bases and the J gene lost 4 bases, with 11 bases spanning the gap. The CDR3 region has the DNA TGTGCCAGCAGTTTATTTCTAGGTCCCTATGGCTACACCTTC. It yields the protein CASSLFLGPYGYTF.

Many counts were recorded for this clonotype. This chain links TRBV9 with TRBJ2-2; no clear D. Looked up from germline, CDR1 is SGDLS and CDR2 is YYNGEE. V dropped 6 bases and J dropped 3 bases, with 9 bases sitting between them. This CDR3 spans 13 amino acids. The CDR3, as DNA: TGTGCCAGCAACAATCGTGACACCGGGGAGCTGTTTTTT. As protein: CASNNRDTGELFF.

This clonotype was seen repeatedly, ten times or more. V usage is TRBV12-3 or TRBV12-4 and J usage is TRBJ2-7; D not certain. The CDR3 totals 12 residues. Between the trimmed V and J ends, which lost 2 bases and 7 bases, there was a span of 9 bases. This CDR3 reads CASSLSPSEQYF. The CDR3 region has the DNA TGTGCCAGCAGTTTATCACCGTCTGAGCAGTACTTC.

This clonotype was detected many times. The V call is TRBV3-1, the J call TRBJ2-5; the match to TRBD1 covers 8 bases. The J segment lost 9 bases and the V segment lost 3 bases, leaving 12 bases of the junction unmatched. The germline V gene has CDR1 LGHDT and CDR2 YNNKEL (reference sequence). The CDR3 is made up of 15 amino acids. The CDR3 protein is CASSHRAPGQEAQYF. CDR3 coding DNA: TGTGCCAGCAGCCATCGAGCCCCGGGACAGGAGGCCCAGTACTTC.